The clone carrying this T cell receptor beta chain has only a few counts. This sample was taken from a study of shared T cell receptors in the human thymus. Sequencing was performed with immunoSEQ multiplex PCR; in TCRdb, only in-frame clones are kept and a portion is missing. The profile shows 500,000 to 850,000 clones, over 75% of them singletons. These same data were also listed under a study on human thymus T cells.

The sample consisted of thymocytes. The clonotype comes from a boy less than two years old with a congenital heart defect.

The DNA of the CDR3 is TGTGCCAGCAGGGAGACTAGCGGGGTTGAGACCCAGTACTTC. This translates into CASRETSGVETQYF. The V and J genes are TRBV28 and TRBJ2-5, with 11 bases lining up with TRBD2. The CDR3 is 14 amino acids. In germline, CDR1 is MDHEN, CDR2 SYDVKM. V was clipped by 6 bases and J by 5 bases; unmatched bases: 5.